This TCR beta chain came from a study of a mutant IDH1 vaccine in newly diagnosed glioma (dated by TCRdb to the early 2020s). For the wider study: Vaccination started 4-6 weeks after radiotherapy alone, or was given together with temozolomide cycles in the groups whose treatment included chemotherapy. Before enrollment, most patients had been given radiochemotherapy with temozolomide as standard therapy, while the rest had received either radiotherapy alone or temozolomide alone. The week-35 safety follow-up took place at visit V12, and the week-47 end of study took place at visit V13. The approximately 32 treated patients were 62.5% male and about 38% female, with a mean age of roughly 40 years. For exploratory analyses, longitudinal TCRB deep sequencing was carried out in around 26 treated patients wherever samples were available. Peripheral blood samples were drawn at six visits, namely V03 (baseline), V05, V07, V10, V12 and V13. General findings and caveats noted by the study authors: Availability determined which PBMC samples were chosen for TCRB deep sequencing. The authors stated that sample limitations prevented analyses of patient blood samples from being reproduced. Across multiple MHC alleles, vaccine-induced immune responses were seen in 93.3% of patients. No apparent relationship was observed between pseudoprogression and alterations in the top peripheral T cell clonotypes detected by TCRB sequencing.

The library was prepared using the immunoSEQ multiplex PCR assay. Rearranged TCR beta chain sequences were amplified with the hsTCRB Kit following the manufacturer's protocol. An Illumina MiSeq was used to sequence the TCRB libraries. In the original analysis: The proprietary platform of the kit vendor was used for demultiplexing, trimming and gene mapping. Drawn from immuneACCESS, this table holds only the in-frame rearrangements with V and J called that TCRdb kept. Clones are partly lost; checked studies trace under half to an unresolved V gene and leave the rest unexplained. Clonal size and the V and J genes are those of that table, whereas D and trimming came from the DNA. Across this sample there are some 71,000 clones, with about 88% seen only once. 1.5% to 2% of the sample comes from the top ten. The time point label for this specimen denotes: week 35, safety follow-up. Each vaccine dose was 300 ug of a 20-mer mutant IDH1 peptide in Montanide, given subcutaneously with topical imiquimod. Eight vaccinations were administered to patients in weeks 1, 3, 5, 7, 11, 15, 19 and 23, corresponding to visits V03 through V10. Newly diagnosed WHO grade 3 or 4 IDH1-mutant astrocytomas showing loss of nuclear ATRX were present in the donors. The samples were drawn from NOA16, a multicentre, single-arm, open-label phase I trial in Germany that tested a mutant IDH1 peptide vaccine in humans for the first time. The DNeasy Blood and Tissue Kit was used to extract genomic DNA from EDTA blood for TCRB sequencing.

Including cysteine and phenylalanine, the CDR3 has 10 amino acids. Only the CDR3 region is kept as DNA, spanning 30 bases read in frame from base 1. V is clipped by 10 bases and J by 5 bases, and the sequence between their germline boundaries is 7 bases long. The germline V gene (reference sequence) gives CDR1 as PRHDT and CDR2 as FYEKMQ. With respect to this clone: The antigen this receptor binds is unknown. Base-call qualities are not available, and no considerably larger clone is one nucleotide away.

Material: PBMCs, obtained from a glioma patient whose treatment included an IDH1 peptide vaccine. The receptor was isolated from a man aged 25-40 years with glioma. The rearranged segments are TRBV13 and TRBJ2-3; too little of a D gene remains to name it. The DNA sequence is TGTGCCACCTTGAGAGATACGCAGTATTTT. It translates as CATLRDTQYF.